This T cell receptor beta chain emerged from a study of blood T cell repertoires in COVID-19. Looking at the study overall: COVID-19 samples collected from the United States, Italy and Spain covered acute and convalescent phases. In each case, the material was cDNA or gDNA derived from T cells, B-cell-depleted T cells, or PBMCs.

Authors' analysis steps: Estimation of nucleated cell counts was performed using reference gene primer amplification. TCRdb's table, derived via immunoSEQ multiplex PCR, lists solely in-frame clones and lacks some. The V and J calls and clone size come from that table; D and trimming were worked out from the DNA. The sample lists 150,000 to 200,000 clones, over 85% occurring once. The CDR3 runs to 16 residues. Germline assignment: CDR1 GTSNPN and CDR2 SVGIG (reference sequence). V lost 6 bases, J lost 2 bases, and 19 bases lay in between. The origin of this receptor is a man aged 60-69 years with active or convalescent COVID-19. The specimen was peripheral blood. The chain has TRBV30 and TRBJ1-4; a possible D gene is TRBD1 (6 bases). In DNA form, the CDR3 reads TGTGCCTGCCAGCCGCAGGGGTTTTCGACTAATGAAAAACTGTTTTTT. It encodes CACQPQGFSTNEKLFF.